This TCR beta chain emerged from a study of response to subunit inactivated influenza vaccine (dated by TCRdb to 2017 to 2018). Notes on the research overall: Deep quantitative T cell receptor repertoire profiling was used in the study to track responses to a trivalent subunit inactivated influenza vaccine.

The germline V gene encodes CDR1 SGDLS and CDR2 YYNGEE. The trim is 3 bases for V and 0 bases for J, with a gap of 12 bases between the germline ends. The CDR3 numbers 15 residues from cysteine through phenylalanine. Just the 45-base CDR3 DNA is kept, in frame starting at base 1. The method was RT-PCR. Sequencing used an Illumina HiSeq 2500. TCRdb ran its own pipeline on the public reads, namely fastp trimming at Q25 and MiXCR clone calling, and kept in-frame beta chains. Entries that share a CDR3 protein sequence are merged under the most common genes and DNA. For this sample the table gives over 150,000 distinct CDR3 sequences, of which around a tenth were detected only once. The leading ten clones occupy under 40% of the sample. Results the study describes overall, beyond this receptor: The authors proposed that each seasonal influenza vaccination may bring in only a limited number of new T cells.

This clonotype was recorded a few times. Its antigen remains undetermined. Nothing much larger sits one base from this clone, and base qualities are not available. The sample here was CD8+ T cells sorted from PBMCs, taken approximately 25 months after vaccination. The chain links TRBV9 with TRBJ1-2; TRBD1 is a weak D gene call, 6 bases matching. The TCR was taken from a man aged 50 to 69 who received an inactivated influenza vaccine. Donor details come from another sample of the same person, matched by shared clones. The DNA sequence is given as TGTGCCAGCAGCGAATCGGACAGAACTAACTATGGCTACACCTTC. This is translated as CASSESDRTNYGYTF.